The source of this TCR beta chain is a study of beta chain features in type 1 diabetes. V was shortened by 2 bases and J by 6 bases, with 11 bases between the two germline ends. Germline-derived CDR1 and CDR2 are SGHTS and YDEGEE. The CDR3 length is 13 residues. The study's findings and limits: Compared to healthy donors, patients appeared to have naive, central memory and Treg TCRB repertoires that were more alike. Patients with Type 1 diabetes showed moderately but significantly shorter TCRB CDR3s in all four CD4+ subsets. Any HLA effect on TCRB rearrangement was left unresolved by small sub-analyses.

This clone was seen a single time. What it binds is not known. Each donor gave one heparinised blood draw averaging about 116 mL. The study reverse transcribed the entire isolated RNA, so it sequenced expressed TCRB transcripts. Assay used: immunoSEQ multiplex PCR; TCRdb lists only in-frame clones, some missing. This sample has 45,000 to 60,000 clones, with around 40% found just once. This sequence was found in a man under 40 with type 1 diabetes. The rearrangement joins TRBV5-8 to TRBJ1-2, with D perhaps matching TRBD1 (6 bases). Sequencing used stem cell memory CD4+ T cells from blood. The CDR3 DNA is TGTGCCAGCAGCTTTCGGCAGGGGAATGGCTACACCTTC. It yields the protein CASSFRQGNGYTF.